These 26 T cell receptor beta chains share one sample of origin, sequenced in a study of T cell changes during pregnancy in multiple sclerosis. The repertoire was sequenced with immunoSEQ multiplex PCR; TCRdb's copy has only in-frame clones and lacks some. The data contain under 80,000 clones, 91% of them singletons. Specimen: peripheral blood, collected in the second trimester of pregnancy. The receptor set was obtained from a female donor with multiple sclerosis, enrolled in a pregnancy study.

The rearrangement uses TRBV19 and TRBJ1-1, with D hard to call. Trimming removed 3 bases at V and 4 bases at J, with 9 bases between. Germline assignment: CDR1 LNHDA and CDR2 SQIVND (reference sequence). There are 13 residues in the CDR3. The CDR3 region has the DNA TGTGCCAGTAGTATGTCCCCTAGCACTGAAGCTTTCTTT. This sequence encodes CASSMSPSTEAFF.

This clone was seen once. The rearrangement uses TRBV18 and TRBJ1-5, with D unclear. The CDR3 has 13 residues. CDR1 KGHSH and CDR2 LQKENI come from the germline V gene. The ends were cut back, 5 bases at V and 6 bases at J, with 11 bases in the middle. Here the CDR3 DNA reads TGTGCCAGCTCAACCTCACCCGGTCAGCCCCAGCATTTT. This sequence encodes CASSTSPGQPQHF.

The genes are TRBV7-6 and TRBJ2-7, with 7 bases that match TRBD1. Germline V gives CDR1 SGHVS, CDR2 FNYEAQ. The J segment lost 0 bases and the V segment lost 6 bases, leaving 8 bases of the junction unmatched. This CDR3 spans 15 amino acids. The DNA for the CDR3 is TGTGCCAGCAGTTCAGAACAGGGGAGCTCCTACGAGCAGTACTTC. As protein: CASSSEQGSSYEQYF.

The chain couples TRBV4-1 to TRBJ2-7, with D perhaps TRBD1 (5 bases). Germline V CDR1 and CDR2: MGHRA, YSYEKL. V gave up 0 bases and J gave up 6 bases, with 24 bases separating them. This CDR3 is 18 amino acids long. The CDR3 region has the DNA TGCGCCAGCAGCCAAGATCTCGTAGTGCAGGGCGGTAGGGGCGAGCAGTACTTC. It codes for CASSQDLVVQGGRGEQYF.

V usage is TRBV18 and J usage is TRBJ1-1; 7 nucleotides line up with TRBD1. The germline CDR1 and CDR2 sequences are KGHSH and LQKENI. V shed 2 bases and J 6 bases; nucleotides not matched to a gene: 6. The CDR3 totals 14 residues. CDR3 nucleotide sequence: TGTGCCAGCTCACCAACAGGGGAGAAGGCTGAAGCTTTCTTT. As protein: CASSPTGEKAEAFF.

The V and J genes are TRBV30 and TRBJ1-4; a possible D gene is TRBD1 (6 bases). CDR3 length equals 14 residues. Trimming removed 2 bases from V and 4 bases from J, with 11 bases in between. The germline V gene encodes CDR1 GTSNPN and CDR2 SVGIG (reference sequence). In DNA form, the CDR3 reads TGTGCCTGGAGTCCTGGACAGTTTAATGAAAAACTGTTTTTT. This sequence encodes CAWSPGQFNEKLFF.

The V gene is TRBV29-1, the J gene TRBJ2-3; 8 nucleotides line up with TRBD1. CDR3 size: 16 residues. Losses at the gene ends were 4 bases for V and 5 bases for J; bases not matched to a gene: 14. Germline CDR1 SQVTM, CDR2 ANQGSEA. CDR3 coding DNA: TGCAGCGTTGCTAAGTTGACAGGGGCAGCGGGAGATACGCAGTATTTT. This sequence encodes CSVAKLTGAAGDTQYF.

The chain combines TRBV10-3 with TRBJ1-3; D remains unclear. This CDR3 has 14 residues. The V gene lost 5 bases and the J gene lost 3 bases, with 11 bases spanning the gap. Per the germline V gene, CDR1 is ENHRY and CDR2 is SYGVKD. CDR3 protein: CAISSQAVGNTIYF. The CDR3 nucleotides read TGTGCCATCAGTTCCCAAGCCGTTGGAAACACCATATATTTT.

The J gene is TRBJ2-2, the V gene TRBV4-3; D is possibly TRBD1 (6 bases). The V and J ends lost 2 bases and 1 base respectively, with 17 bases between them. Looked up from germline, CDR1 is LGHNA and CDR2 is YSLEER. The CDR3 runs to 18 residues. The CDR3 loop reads CASSQNNVLQGNTGELFF. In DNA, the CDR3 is TGCGCCAGCAGCCAAAATAATGTCTTACAGGGGAACACCGGGGAGCTGTTTTTT.

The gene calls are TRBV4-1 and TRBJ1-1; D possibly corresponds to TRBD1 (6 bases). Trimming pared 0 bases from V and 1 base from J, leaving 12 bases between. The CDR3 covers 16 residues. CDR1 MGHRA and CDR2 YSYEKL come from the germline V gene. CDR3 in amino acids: CASSQDGGQGNTEAFF. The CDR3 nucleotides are TGCGCCAGCAGCCAAGACGGGGGGCAAGGGAACACTGAAGCTTTCTTT.

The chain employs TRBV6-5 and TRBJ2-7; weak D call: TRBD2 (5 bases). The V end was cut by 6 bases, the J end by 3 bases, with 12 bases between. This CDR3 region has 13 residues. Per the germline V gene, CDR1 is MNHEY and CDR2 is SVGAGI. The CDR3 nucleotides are TGTGCCAGCAGGGACTCGATATTCTACGAGCAGTACTTC. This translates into CASRDSIFYEQYF.

The CDR3 coding sequence is TGTGCCACCGGGGACATAGGATACGAGCAGTACTTC. Translation gives CATGDIGYEQYF. This chain connects TRBV19 to TRBJ2-7; D may be TRBD1 (6 bases). The V and J ends lost 10 bases and 4 bases respectively, with 14 bases between them. This CDR3 region has 12 residues. The germline CDR1 and CDR2 sequences are LNHDA and SQIVND (reference sequence).

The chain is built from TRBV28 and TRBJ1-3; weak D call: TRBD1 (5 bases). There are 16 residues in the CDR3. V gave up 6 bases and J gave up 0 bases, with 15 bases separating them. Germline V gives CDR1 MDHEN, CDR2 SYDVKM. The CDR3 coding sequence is TGTGCCAGCAGGAACTGGGGGGGATCCTCTGGAAACACCATATATTTT. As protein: CASRNWGGSSGNTIYF.

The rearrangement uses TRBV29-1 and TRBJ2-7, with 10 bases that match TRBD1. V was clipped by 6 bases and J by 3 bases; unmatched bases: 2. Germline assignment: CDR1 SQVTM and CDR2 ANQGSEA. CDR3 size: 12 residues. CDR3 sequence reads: CSVGDRGYEQYF. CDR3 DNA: TGCAGCGTGGGGGACAGGGGCTACGAGCAGTACTTC.

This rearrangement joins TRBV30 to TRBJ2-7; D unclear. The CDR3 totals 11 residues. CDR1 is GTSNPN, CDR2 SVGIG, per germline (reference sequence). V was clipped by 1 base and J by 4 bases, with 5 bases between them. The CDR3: CAWSGEYEQYF. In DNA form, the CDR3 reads TGTGCCTGGAGTGGCGAGTACGAGCAGTACTTC.

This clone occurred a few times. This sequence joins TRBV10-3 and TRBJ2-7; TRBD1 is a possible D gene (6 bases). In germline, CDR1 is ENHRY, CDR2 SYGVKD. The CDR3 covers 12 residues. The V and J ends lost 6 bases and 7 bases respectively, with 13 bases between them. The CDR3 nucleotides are TGTGCCATCAGCAGCCTAGGACAGGAGCAGTACTTC. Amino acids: CAISSLGQEQYF.

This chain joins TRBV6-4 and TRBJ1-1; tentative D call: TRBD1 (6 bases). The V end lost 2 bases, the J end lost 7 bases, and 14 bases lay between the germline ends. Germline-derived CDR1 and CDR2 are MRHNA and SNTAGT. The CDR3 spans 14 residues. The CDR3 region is CASSDGQFEGEAFF. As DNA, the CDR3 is TGTGCCAGCAGTGACGGACAGTTCGAAGGTGAAGCTTTCTTT.

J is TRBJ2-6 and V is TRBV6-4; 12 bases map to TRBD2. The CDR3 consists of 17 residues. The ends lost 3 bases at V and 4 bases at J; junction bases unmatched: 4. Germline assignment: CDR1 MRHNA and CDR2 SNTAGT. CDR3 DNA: TGTGCCAGCAGTGAGGGGACTAGCGGGTCGGGGGCCAACGTCCTGACTTTC. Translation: CASSEGTSGSGANVLTF.

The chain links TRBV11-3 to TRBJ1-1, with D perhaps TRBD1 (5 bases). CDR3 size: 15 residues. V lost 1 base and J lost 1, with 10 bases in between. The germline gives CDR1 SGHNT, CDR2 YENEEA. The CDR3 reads CASSLAAGPNTEAFF. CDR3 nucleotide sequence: TGTGCCAGCAGCTTAGCTGCAGGGCCGAACACTGAAGCTTTCTTT. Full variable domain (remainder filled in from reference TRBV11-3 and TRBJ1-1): EAGVVQSPRYKIIEKKQPVAFWCNPISGHNTLYWYLQNLGQGPELLIRYENEEAVDDSQLPKDRFSAERLKGVDSTLKIQPAELGDSAVYLCASSLAAGPNTEAFFGQGTRLTVV.

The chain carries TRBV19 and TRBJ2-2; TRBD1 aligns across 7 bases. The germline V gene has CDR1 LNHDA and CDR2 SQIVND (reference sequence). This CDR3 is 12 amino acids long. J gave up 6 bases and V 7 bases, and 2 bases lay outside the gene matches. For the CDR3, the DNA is TGTGCCAGTAAAACAGGGGCCGGGGAGCTGTTTTTT. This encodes CASKTGAGELFF.

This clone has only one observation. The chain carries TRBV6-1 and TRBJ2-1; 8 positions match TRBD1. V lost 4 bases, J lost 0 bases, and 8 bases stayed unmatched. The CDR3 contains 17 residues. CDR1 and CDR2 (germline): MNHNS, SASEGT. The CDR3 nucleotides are TGTGCCAGCAGTGTTATAGGACAGGGAAGCTCCTACAATGAGCAGTTCTTC. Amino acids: CASSVIGQGSSYNEQFF.

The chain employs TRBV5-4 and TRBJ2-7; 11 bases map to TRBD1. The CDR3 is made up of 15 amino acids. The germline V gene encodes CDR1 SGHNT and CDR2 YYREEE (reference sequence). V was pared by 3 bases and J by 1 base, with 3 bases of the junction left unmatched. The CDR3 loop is CASSYGQGASYEQYF. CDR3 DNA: TGTGCCAGCAGCTACGGACAGGGGGCTTCCTACGAGCAGTACTTC.

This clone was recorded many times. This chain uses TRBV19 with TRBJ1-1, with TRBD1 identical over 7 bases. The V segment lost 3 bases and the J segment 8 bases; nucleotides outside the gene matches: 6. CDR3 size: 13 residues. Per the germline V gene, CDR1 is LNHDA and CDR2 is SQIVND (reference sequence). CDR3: CASSIPPGGEAFF. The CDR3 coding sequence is TGTGCCAGTAGTATTCCCCCAGGGGGGGAAGCTTTCTTT.

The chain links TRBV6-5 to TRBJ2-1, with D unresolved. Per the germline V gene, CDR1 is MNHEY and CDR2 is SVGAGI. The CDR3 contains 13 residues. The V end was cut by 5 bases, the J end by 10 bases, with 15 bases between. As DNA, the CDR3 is TGTGCCAGCAGTCGTAACGGTTATCGGGAGCAGTTCTTC. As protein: CASSRNGYREQFF.

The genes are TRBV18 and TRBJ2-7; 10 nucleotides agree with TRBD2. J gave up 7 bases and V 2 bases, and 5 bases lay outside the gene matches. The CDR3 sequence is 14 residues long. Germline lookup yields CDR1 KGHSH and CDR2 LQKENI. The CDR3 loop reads CASSPTSGTQEQYF. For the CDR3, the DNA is TGTGCCAGCTCACCAACTAGCGGGACGCAGGAGCAGTACTTC.

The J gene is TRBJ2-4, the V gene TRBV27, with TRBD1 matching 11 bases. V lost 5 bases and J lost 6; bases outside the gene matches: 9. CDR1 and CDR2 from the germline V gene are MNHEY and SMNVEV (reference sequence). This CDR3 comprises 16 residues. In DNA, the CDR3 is TGTGCCAGCAGTCCGAGGGACAGGGGGAAGGGAAACATTCAGTACTTC. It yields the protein CASSPRDRGKGNIQYF.